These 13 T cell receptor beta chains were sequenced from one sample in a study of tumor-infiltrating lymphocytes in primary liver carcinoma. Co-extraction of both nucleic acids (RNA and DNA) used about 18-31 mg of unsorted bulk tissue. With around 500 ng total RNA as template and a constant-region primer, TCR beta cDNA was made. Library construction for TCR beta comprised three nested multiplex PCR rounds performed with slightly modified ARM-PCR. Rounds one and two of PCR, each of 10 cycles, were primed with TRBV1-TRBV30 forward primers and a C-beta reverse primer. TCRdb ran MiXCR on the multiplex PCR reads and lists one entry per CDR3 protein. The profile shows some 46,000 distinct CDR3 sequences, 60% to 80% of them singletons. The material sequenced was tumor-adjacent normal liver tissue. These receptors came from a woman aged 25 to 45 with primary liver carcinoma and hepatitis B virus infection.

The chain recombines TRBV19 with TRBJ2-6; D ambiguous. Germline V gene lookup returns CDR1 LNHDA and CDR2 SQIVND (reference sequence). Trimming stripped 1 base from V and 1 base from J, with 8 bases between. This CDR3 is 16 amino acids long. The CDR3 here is CASSIGPGSGANVLTF. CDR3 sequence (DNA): TGTGCCAGTAGTATAGGTCCCGGTTCTGGGGCCAACGTCCTGACTTTC.

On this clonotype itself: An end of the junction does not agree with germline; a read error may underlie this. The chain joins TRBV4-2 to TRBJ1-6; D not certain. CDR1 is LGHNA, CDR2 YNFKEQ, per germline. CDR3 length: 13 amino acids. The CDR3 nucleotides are TGTGACAGCAGCCGAGGTTTGGGCGAACCCCTCCACTTT. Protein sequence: CDSSRGLGEPLHF.

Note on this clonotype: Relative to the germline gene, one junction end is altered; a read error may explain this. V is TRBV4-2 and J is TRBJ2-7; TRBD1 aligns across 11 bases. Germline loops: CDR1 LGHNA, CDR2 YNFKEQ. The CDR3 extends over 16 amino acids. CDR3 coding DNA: TGCGCCAGCAGCCAAGATTCGGGACAGGGGGGGGACGATCAGTACTTC. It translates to CASSQDSGQGGDDQYF.

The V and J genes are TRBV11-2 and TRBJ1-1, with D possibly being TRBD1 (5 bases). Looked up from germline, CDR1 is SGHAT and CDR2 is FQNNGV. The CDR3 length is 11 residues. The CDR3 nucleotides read TGTACCAACAGCCCAGGGACTGCGGCTTTCTTT. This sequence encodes CTNSPGTAAFF.

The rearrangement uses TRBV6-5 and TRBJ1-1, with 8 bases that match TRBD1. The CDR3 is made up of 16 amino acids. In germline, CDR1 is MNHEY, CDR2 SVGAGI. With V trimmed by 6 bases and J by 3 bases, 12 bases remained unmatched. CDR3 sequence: CASRLDDRGWYTEAFF. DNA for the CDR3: TGTGCCAGCAGACTGGACGACAGGGGATGGTACACTGAAGCTTTCTTT.

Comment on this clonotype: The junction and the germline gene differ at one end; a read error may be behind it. The CDR3: CASSFTTGTSVDMQYF. Written as DNA, the CDR3 is TGTGCCAGCAGTTTTACTACCGGGACTAGCGTAGATATGCAGTATTTT. The chain uses TRBV6-6 and TRBJ2-3, with TRBD2 matching over 10 bases. The germline V gene has CDR1 MNHNY and CDR2 SVGAGI (reference sequence). The CDR3 extends over 16 amino acids.

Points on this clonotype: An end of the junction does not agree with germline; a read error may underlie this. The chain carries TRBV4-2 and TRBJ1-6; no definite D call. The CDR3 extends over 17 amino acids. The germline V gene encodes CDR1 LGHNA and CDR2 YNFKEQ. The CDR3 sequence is CASSQHWDLLNNPPLHF. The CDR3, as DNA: TGTGCCAGCAGCCAACATTGGGATCTTCTCAATAATCCACCCCTCCACTTT.

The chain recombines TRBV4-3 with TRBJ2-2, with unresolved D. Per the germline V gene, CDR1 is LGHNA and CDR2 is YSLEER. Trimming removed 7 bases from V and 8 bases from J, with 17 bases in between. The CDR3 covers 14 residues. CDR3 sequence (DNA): TGCGCCAGCAAATCAAGGGCGGAGACAGGGGAGCTGTTTTTT. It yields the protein CASKSRAETGELFF.

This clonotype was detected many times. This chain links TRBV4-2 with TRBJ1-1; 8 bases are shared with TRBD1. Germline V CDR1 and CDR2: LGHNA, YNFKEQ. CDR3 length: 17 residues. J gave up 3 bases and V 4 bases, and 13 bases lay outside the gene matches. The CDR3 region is CASSRVGTGGRDTEAFF. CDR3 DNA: TGTGCCAGCAGCCGGGTGGGGACAGGCGGTCGGGACACTGAAGCTTTCTTT.

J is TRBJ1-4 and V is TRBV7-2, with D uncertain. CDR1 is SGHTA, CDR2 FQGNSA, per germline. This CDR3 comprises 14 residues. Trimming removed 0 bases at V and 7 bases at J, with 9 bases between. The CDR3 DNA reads TGTGCCAGCAGCTTAGCTGGACGAGGTGAAAAACTGTTTTTT. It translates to CASSLAGRGEKLFF.

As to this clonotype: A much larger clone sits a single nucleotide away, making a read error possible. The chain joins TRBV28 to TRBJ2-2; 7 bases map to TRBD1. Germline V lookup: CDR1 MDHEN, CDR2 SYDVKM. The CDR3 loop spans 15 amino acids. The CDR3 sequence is CVSRGYRGRTGELFF. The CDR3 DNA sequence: TGTGTCAGCAGGGGCTACAGGGGAAGAACCGGGGAGCTGTTTTTT.

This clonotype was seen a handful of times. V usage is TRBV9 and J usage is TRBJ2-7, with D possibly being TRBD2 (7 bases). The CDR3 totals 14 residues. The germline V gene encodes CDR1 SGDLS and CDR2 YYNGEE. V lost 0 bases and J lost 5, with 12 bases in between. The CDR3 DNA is TGTGCCAGCAGCGTAGGTGTAGGGGGGGACGAGCAGTACTTC. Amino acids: CASSVGVGGDEQYF.

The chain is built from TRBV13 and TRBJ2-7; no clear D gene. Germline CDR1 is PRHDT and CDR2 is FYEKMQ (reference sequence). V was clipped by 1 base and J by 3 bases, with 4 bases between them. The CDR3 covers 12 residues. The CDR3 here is CASSLDSYEQYF. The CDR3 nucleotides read TGTGCCAGCAGCTTAGACAGCTACGAGCAGTACTTC.